Listed here are 23 T cell receptor beta chains from one sample, sequenced in a study of lymphopenia after photon versus proton radiotherapy. Clones were read by immunoSEQ multiplex PCR, and TCRdb kept only the in-frame ones, dropping some. Of tens of thousands of clones in the sample, approximately 87% were seen once. The material was peripheral blood, obtained from a patient treated with proton-based radiotherapy. Source of these receptors: a woman aged 60-75 years with cholangiocarcinoma. Some clones in this sample may be carry-over from other donors' samples.

This rearrangement joins TRBV2 to TRBJ2-3; D is perhaps TRBD2 (6 bases). V lost 6 bases to trimming and J lost 0 bases, with 13 bases between them. Germline V CDR1 and CDR2: SNHLY, FYNNEI. The CDR3 is made up of 15 amino acids. CDR3 protein: CASRVQGLSTDTQYF. The CDR3 DNA reads as TGTGCCAGCAGGGTCCAGGGACTTAGCACAGATACGCAGTATTTT.

The chain links TRBV4-1 to TRBJ2-7; 11 bases align to TRBD2. CDR1 and CDR2 (germline): MGHRA, YSYEKL. The CDR3 extends over 16 amino acids. J lost 5 bases, V lost 2 bases, and 8 bases had no gene match. The CDR3 here is CASSQLSGRVLDEQYF. As DNA, the CDR3 is TGCGCCAGCAGCCAACTTAGCGGGAGGGTTCTCGACGAGCAGTACTTC.

The chain carries TRBV4-2 and TRBJ2-1, with D perhaps being TRBD1 or TRBD2 (6 bases each). This CDR3 contains 13 residues. The V end was cut by 0 bases, the J end by 8 bases, with 8 bases between. The germline V gene has CDR1 LGHNA and CDR2 YNFKEQ. Here the CDR3 DNA reads TGTGCCAGCAGCCAAGATGGGGGGCATGAGCAGTTCTTC. It is translated as CASSQDGGHEQFF.

The gene calls are TRBV2 and TRBJ1-6; D unclear. Trimming cost V 0 bases and J 10 bases, with 13 bases left between them. There are 15 residues in the CDR3. Germline V CDR1 and CDR2: SNHLY, FYNNEI. CDR3 nucleotide sequence: TGTGCCAGCAGTGAAGCGCTTTTCACTGGGTCACCCCTCCACTTT. Translated: CASSEALFTGSPLHF.

V is TRBV7-2 and J is TRBJ1-2; 9 bases are shared with TRBD1. The V gene's germline CDR1 is SGHTA and CDR2 FQGNSA. The CDR3 is 14 amino acids. V trimming: 11 bases; J trimming: 2 bases; junction bases outside the gene matches: 9. The CDR3 loop is CAPAGDRANYGYTF. As DNA, the CDR3 is TGTGCCCCGGCGGGGGACAGGGCAAACTATGGCTACACCTTC.

The chain carries TRBV5-4 and TRBJ2-5; tentatively, D is TRBD1 or TRBD2 (7 bases each). V lost 4 bases and J lost 4, with 23 bases in between. This CDR3 comprises 17 residues. Germline V CDR1 and CDR2: SGHNT, YYREEE (reference sequence). CDR3 region: CASSPAGGALPRETQYF. CDR3 DNA sequence: TGTGCCAGCAGCCCCGCAGGGGGGGCCCTTCCCAGAGAGACCCAGTACTTC.

The gene calls are TRBV7-8 and TRBJ2-5, with 10 bases that match TRBD2. Germline lookup yields CDR1 SGHVS and CDR2 FQNEAQ. Trimming at V came to 1 base and at J to 1 base, leaving 6 bases not matched to a gene. The CDR3 is 17 residues long. CDR3 loop: CASSLEVAGGIQETQYF. DNA of the CDR3: TGTGCCAGCAGCTTAGAGGTAGCGGGGGGCATCCAAGAGACCCAGTACTTC.

The rearrangement joins TRBV28 to TRBJ2-7; D gene uncertain. The V and J ends lost 7 bases and 4 bases respectively, with 17 bases between them. CDR3 length equals 14 residues. Germline CDR1 and CDR2: MDHEN and SYDVKM. CDR3 DNA: TGTGCCAGCACACCCTACTGGAGAAAATACGAGCAGTACTTC. Protein sequence: CASTPYWRKYEQYF.

The J gene is TRBJ2-3, the V gene TRBV11-2; a weak D match, TRBD2 (6 bases). Trimming pared 5 bases from V and 3 bases from J, leaving 9 bases between. Germline-derived CDR1 and CDR2 are SGHAT and FQNNGV. CDR3 length: 13 amino acids. CDR3 residues: CASSPGVTDTQYF. CDR3 nucleotide sequence: TGTGCCAGCAGCCCGGGGGTGACAGATACGCAGTATTTT.

The chain links TRBV7-9 to TRBJ2-1; D unclear. V was cut by 2 bases and J by 8 bases, with 7 bases left in between. CDR3 length: 12 residues. Germline lookup yields CDR1 SEHNR and CDR2 FQNEAQ (reference sequence). For the CDR3, the DNA is TGTGCCAGCAGCTTACTAGAGGATGAGCAGTTCTTC. Protein product: CASSLLEDEQFF.

This sequence joins TRBV29-1 and TRBJ2-7; D gene uncertain. Trimming pared 6 bases from V and 4 bases from J, leaving 13 bases between. The CDR3 extends over 12 amino acids. Looked up from germline, CDR1 is SQVTM and CDR2 is ANQGSEA. The CDR3 region is CSVGSLRYEQYF. CDR3 bases: TGCAGCGTGGGATCCCTACGGTACGAGCAGTACTTC.

The chain links TRBV2 to TRBJ2-2, with TRBD1 matching 8 bases. Trimming at V came to 3 bases and at J to 8 bases, leaving 11 bases not matched to a gene. Germline V gives CDR1 SNHLY, CDR2 FYNNEI. The CDR3 contains 16 residues. The CDR3 nucleotides are TGTGCCAGCAGTGAGGGGACAGGAGCGACCAGAGGGGAGCTGTTTTTT. Amino acids: CASSEGTGATRGELFF.

The chain uses TRBV6-1 and TRBJ1-1; D is ambiguous. V was trimmed by 9 bases and J by 4 bases, leaving 18 bases between them. CDR3 length: 14 residues. Looked up from germline, CDR1 is MNHNS and CDR2 is SASEGT. DNA for the CDR3: TGTGCCAGTTCATTGCCGGGCTCTTCCACTGAAGCTTTCTTT. Translation gives CASSLPGSSTEAFF.

The chain links TRBV6-6 to TRBJ1-4; TRBD1 matches 7 bases. Germline V CDR1 and CDR2: MNHNY, SVGAGI (reference sequence). This CDR3 is built from 16 residues. The ends lost 4 bases at V and 5 bases at J; junction bases unmatched: 10. In DNA form, the CDR3 reads TGTGCCAGCAGTTTGGGCCCGGGACAGACAAATGAAAAACTGTTTTTT. Protein product: CASSLGPGQTNEKLFF.

This clone was seen only once. V usage is TRBV20-1 and J usage is TRBJ2-1, with TRBD2 matching over 7 bases. J gave up 10 bases and V 5 bases, and 5 bases lay outside the gene matches. This CDR3 has 11 amino acids. Germline CDR1 and CDR2: DFQATT and SNEGSKA (reference sequence). DNA of the CDR3: TGCAGTGCTCAGATGGGGGGGGAGCAGTTCTTC. Translating it yields CSAQMGGEQFF.

The rearrangement links TRBV6-5 to TRBJ2-2; tentatively, D is TRBD1 (5 bases). This CDR3 is built from 15 residues. V was trimmed by 2 bases and J by 4 bases, leaving 11 bases between them. Germline V gives CDR1 MNHEY, CDR2 SVGAGI. The CDR3 protein is CASSYVDDSTGELFF. The CDR3 bases are TGTGCCAGCAGTTACGTGGACGACAGCACCGGGGAGCTGTTTTTT.

This chain links TRBV7-9 with TRBJ1-1; D is possibly TRBD1 (5 bases). The V end lost 2 bases, the J end lost 1 base, and 17 bases lay between the germline ends. Germline values: CDR1 SEHNR, CDR2 FQNEAQ (reference sequence). CDR3 size: 17 residues. CDR3 DNA sequence: TGTGCCAGCAGCTTAAAGGGGTTCCGTGGAAGGAACACTGAAGCTTTCTTT. Its translation: CASSLKGFRGRNTEAFF.

Only a few counts were recorded for this clone. This chain uses TRBV2 with TRBJ2-7; 8 bases match TRBD1. Germline trimming cut 6 bases from V and 11 bases from J; bases unmatched to any gene: 3. Per germline, CDR1 SNHLY and CDR2 FYNNEI. The CDR3 consists of 10 residues. The CDR3, as DNA: TGTGCCAGCAGACGGACAGGGAAGTACTTC. The encoded protein is CASRRTGKYF.

This chain links TRBV5-1 with TRBJ2-5, with a weak D call TRBD2 (6 bases). The germline CDR1 and CDR2 sequences are SGHRS and YFSETQ. CDR3 length: 14 residues. Trimming removed 4 bases at V and 5 bases at J, with 15 bases between. Here the CDR3 DNA reads TGCGCCAGCAGCACCGGCGCGGGGCGGGAGACCCAGTACTTC. This encodes CASSTGAGRETQYF.

The V call is TRBV4-1, the J call TRBJ1-3; D possibly corresponds to TRBD1 (6 bases). V lost 4 bases and J lost 0, with 13 bases in between. Germline V gene sequence: CDR1 MGHRA, CDR2 YSYEKL. The CDR3 sequence is 16 residues long. CDR3 amino acids: CASSLNRARSGNTIYF. The CDR3 DNA reads TGCGCCAGCAGCCTAAACAGGGCCCGCTCTGGAAACACCATATATTTT.

The rearrangement joins TRBV29-1 to TRBJ2-1; D may match TRBD1 or TRBD2 (5 bases each). The CDR3 length is 12 residues. V lost 4 bases and J lost 9, with 13 bases in between. Germline CDR1 and CDR2: SQVTM and ANQGSEA. DNA for the CDR3: TGCAGCGTTGGCAGGGATGGGAGTGAGCAGTTCTTC. This codes for CSVGRDGSEQFF.

The chain links TRBV7-8 to TRBJ2-1; either TRBD1 or TRBD2 may supply D (5 bases each). Trimming cost V 1 base and J 11 bases, with 6 bases left between them. The germline CDR1 and CDR2 sequences are SGHVS and FQNEAQ. There are 11 residues in the CDR3. CDR3: CASSLGGKQFF. For the CDR3, the DNA is TGTGCCAGCAGCTTAGGGGGGAAGCAGTTCTTC.

The chain joins TRBV5-5 to TRBJ1-2, with 7 bases identical to TRBD1. Trimming cost V 1 base and J 7 bases; bases outside gene matches: 10. Germline CDR1 SGHKS, CDR2 YYEKEE (reference sequence). The CDR3 covers 15 residues. The CDR3 DNA is TGTGCCAGCAGCTTGAACAGGGGCAGTCATCTTGGCTACACCTTC. Translation gives CASSLNRGSHLGYTF.